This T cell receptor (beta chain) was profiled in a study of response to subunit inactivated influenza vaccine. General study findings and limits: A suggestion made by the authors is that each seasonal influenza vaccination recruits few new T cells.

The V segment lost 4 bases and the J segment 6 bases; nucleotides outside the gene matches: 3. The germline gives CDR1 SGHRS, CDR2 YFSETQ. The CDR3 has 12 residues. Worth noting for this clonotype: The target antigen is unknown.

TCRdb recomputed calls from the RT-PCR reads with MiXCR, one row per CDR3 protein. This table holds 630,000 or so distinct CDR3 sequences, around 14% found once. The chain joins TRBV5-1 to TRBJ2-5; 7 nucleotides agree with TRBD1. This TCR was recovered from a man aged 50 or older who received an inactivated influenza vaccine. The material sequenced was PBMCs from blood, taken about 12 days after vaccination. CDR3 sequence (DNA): TGCGCCAGCAGCACAGGGGAGAAGACCCAGTACTTC. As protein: CASSTGEKTQYF.